This TCR beta chain comes out of a study of spatial heterogeneity in lung cancer. Study-level results: Tumor mutation counts were tracked by expanded intratumoral alpha and beta TCR counts.

Via MiXCR, TCRdb re-called the 5' RACE reads, giving one row per CDR3 protein. There are approximately 2,000 distinct CDR3 sequences in the sample; 0.85% to 1.4% occur only once, and about 20% lies in the top ten. By proportion, this clonotype is medium-sized (0.01 to 0.1%). What it binds is unknown. The CDR3 contains 15 residues. Germline V gives CDR1 DFQATT, CDR2 SNEGSKA (reference sequence). V lost 5 bases to trimming and J lost 0 bases, with 11 bases between them. Time point reported: sample taken at primary tumor resection. Whole RNA, isolated from tumor, nontumor lung or frozen PBMC, was sequenced without prior sorting.

The genes are TRBV20-1 and TRBJ2-6; D is unclear. The TCR sequence derives from a male donor with early-stage non-small cell lung cancer. The sample here was lung tumor tissue, taken at surgery. CDR3: CSAGGPLSGANVLTF. CDR3 nucleotide sequence: TGCAGTGCTGGCGGACCGCTCTCTGGGGCCAACGTCCTGACTTTC.